This T cell receptor beta chain was obtained from a study of cytomegalovirus exposure and HLA in healthy donors. Regarding the study as a whole: In vitro assays verified that three CMV-associated chains recognized CMV antigens specifically.

With 5 bases clipped from V and 3 bases from J, the junction kept 5 bases outside the gene matches. The CDR3 has 15 amino acids. Germline V gives CDR1 MNHNS, CDR2 SASEGT. This clone was seen a single time. The antigen is not known. The protocol was immunoSEQ multiplex PCR, while the TCRdb copy is restricted to in-frame clones and leaves out a portion. Of 330,000 or so clones in the sample, roughly 85% were seen once. The chain combines TRBV6-1 with TRBJ2-2, with 8 positions matching TRBD1. This sequence originates from a woman aged 18-29 years in good health and CMV-seronegative. The sample comprised PBMCs. DNA of the CDR3: TGTGCCAGCAGTCGGACAGGGATCGACACCGGGGAGCTGTTTTTT. Its protein is CASSRTGIDTGELFF.